What follows is one T cell receptor beta chain and its context. Its antigen is not yet known. Compared with germline, one end of the junction differs, possibly owing to a read error. The data are from a study of CD8 T cells in acute hepatitis C reinfection (dated by TCRdb to the early 2020s). In terms of the full investigation: Both during acute infection and after viral clearance, the study profiled the TCRbeta repertoire of CD8+ T cells that were specific for the HCV NS3-1073 epitope. Four spontaneous resolvers contributed paired acute and follow-up samples. Overall results and qualifications from the work: CDR3 sequences shared with other epitopes were rare, and differing sequencing approaches may have limited exact matching. About a dozen public clonotypes were found regardless of outcome, and V04-02/J02-02 was used by one public clonotype. High diversity was observed in NS3-1073 specific repertoires, and no significant differences in diversity were found between acute resolver, follow-up resolver and acute chronic samples. No follow-up repertoires were available for chronically infected subjects, since NS3-1073 specific cells were too rare to be sorted. All groups preferentially used the TRBV04 and TRBV06 gene families, and overrepresentation in the naive pool did not explain this preferential usage. Only the TCRbeta chain was sequenced in bulk, so alphabeta pairing of public clonotypes could not be determined.

From the germline V gene, CDR1 is SGHTA and CDR2 is FQGNSA. From the cysteine up to the phenylalanine, the CDR3 has a length of 19 residues. Kept here is only the CDR3 DNA, which spans 57 bases and is read in frame from base 1. In light of the paper, this sample's time point label describes: naive CD8 control sorted from an acute-time-point sample. Enrolled in the Montreal Hepatitis C Cohort (HEPCO) in Canada, the donors were people who inject drugs, and these donors were followed every 3 months. Acute primary HCV infection was defined as a positive HCV RNA or antibody test after a negative test within the previous 24 weeks. Surface staining used CD3, CD8 and CD45RO antibodies, with an aqua fixable dye to exclude dead cells. Among the cohort members were several spontaneous resolvers, with spontaneous resolution defined as HCV RNA clearance within 24 weeks. From thawed, previously cryostored peripheral blood mononuclear cells, CD8+ T cells were purified through negative selection performed by means of the MACS CD8+ T cell Isolation Kit. A BD FACSAria II cell sorter was used to sort the cells.

Genomic DNA was extracted from FACS-sorted cells, and TCRbeta chains were sequenced through the commercial immunoSEQ service. The authors processed their data as follows. The repertoire data were analyzed using ImmunoSEQ Analyzer software v3.0 and R v3.5.1. Sequences containing stop codons or out-of-frame rearrangements were removed, so only productive rearrangements were analyzed. Simpson diversity, Shannon entropy, CDR3 length and nucleotide addition metrics were supplied by the sequencing provider. Clonotypes were grouped by frequency into dominant, sub-dominant, low or lowest abundance categories, and clonotypes below 0.1% were left out of most analyses. A CDR3 amino acid clonotype was designated public if detected in at least two subjects at a cumulative frequency of at least 0.5%. TCRdb provides this immuneACCESS table in a form limited to in-frame rearrangements. Some clones are lacking; in checked studies, under half of them reflect an unresolved V gene, and why the rest are absent is not known. The D gene and trimming were derived from the DNA, and the V and J assignments and clone size from that table. This sample gives around 36,000 clones in total; approximately 85% of them show up just once. The ten most abundant clones make up approximately 10% of the sample.

Sequenced material: naive CD8+ T cells from PBMCs. Reading the label with the study, this specimen's cell subset or site is: sorted total naive CD45RO-negative CD8+ T cells. The TCR sequence derives from a young woman who spontaneously cleared hepatitis C infection. This chain is built from TRBV7-2 and TRBJ2-3; TRBD2 lines up with 11 middle nucleotides. The DNA reads TGTGCCAGCAGCTTATCCCTGATAGCGGGAGGGAGCTACACAGATGCGCAGTATTTT. Its translation reads: CASSLSLIAGGSYTDAQYF.